This T cell receptor beta chain appears in the sequencing data of a study of T cell changes during pregnancy in multiple sclerosis. CDR1 and CDR2 (germline): MNHEY, SVGAGI. V lost 0 bases, J lost 3 bases, and 11 bases lay in between. The CDR3 length is 15 residues. The assay was immunoSEQ multiplex PCR, and TCRdb's table has in-frame clones only and misses some. This table has fewer than 80,000 clones, 85% to 95% appearing once. The J gene is TRBJ1-2, the V gene TRBV6-5, with D possibly TRBD1 on 5 matching bases. This sequence was found in a female donor in good health, enrolled as a control in a pregnancy study. Sequenced material: peripheral blood, taken in the third trimester of pregnancy. The CDR3 reads CASSYSQTDYYGYTF. Here the CDR3 DNA reads TGTGCCAGCAGTTACTCTCAGACAGATTACTATGGCTACACCTTC.